This T cell receptor (beta chain) was sequenced for a study of blood T cells in healthy people across ages. Study-wide findings and caveats: The unknown donor CMV status may have confounded expanded clonotype changes. Investigators treated diversity estimates from one million T cells as underestimates.

This clonotype came up a few times. The antigen is undetermined. Primed by a sample-barcoded 5' primer and a J-beta primer mix, a second PCR proceeded for about 6 to 12 cycles. Via MiXCR, TCRdb re-called the 5' RACE reads, giving one row per CDR3 protein. The sample yields about 1,500,000 distinct CDR3 sequences, 42% seen once. Healthy Caucasians from Russia aged about 6 to 90 served as donors. This CDR3 comprises 13 residues. The V gene's germline CDR1 is SGHTA and CDR2 FQGNSA. V gave up 7 bases and J gave up 3 bases, with 13 bases separating them. The clonotype originates from a woman in her late teens or twenties in good health. The sequenced material came from blood. V usage is TRBV7-2 and J usage is TRBJ2-7, with D possibly TRBD2 on 5 matching bases. The CDR3 DNA follows: TGTGCCAGCATGAGTAGCGTCGGCTACGAGCAGTACTTC. This gives the protein CASMSSVGYEQYF.